This TCR beta chain was obtained from a study of OX40 agonist ivuxolimab in advanced cancers. Across the study: Patients were roughly 87% male with ages roughly 23 to 79, mean approximately 55.

This clone was seen a single time. Its antigen is still unknown. The assay was immunoSEQ multiplex PCR, and TCRdb's table has in-frame clones only and misses some. The repertoire holds tens of thousands of clones, with 70% to 85% as singletons. Trimming cost V 2 bases and J 7 bases, with 9 bases left between them. The CDR3 loop spans 12 amino acids. Germline V CDR1 and CDR2: WSHSY, SAAADI. Study outcomes and limitations: Expanded peripheral T cells had an undetermined antigen specificity. On average, a greater number of expanded clones characterised CD8+ T cells relative to CD4+.

It was autoimmune disease history or systemic immunosuppression that excluded patients. Sequencing used CD4+ or CD8+ T cells sorted from blood, obtained in a trial of the OX40 agonist ivuxolimab. This rearrangement joins TRBV10-2 to TRBJ2-7; no firm D call. The receptor comes from an adult with an advanced solid tumor such as melanoma, head and neck, liver or kidney cancer. CDR3 sequence reads: CASSEAGEEQYF. DNA of the CDR3: TGCGCCAGCAGTGAGGCTGGAGAGGAGCAGTACTTC.